The rows below give T cell receptor beta chains drawn from one sample of a study of OX40 agonist ivuxolimab in advanced cancers. Repertoires were generated with immunoSEQ multiplex PCR, while TCRdb's copy carries only in-frame clones and drops some. The sample holds approximately 120,000 clones; about nine tenths are singletons and the top ten take under 0.9%. Sample: CD4+ or CD8+ T cells sorted from blood, taken in a trial of the OX40 agonist ivuxolimab. The receptors here all came from an adult with an advanced solid tumor such as melanoma, head and neck, liver or kidney cancer. Each CDR3 is given with its conserved first and last residue. Fields, in order: D gene, J gene, V gene, clone size, CDR3 protein, CDR3 DNA. A D gene is named only where the DNA matches it firmly. A clone size is listed for some rows: how often the clone was seen (once, few, many), or a class if it is expanded.

NA	TRBJ1-1	TRBV7-3	NA	CASSYIGVSVTEAFF	TGTGCCAGCAGCTATATTGGGGTTAGTGTCACTGAAGCTTTCTTT
NA	TRBJ1-1	TRBV5-1	NA	CASRGTIGNTEAFF	TGCGCCAGCCGGGGAACCATCGGGAACACTGAAGCTTTCTTT
TRBD2	TRBJ2-7	TRBV11-2	NA	CASSLVSGTSGTYSYEQYF	TGTGCCAGCAGCTTAGTTTCGGGGACTAGCGGGACGTACTCCTACGAGCAGTACTTC
TRBD2	TRBJ2-7	TRBV19	once	CASSMIAGDPHEQYF	TGTGCCAGTAGTATGATAGCGGGAGACCCACACGAGCAGTACTTC
NA	TRBJ1-2	TRBV7-2	NA	CASSLQTPTF	TGTGCCAGCAGCTTACAAACCCCCACCTTC
NA	TRBJ2-7	TRBV9	NA	CASSSQVSSYEQYF	TGTGCCAGCAGCTCACAGGTTAGCTCCTACGAGCAGTACTTC
NA	TRBJ1-5	TRBV2	NA	CASSEATGVRNQPQHF	TGTGCCAGCAGTGAAGCGACAGGTGTCCGAAATCAGCCCCAGCATTTT
NA	TRBJ2-5	TRBV28	NA	CASSPHRTQGETQYF	TGTGCCAGCAGTCCCCATAGGACACAAGGGGAGACCCAGTACTTC
TRBD1	TRBJ1-6	TRBV30	NA	CAWRSGQENSPLHF	TGTGCCTGGAGAAGTGGACAGGAAAATTCACCCCTCCACTTT
TRBD1	TRBJ1-1	TRBV7-9	NA	CASSLAGGITEAFF	TGTGCCAGCAGCTTAGCAGGGGGCATCACTGAAGCTTTCTTT
NA	TRBJ1-3	TRBV15	NA	CATSSGDTSGNTIYF	TGTGCCACCAGCAGTGGGGACACCTCTGGAAACACCATATATTTT
NA	TRBJ1-4	TRBV7-6	NA	CASKYTENEKLFF	TGTGCCAGCAAGTATACGGAGAATGAAAAACTGTTTTTT
TRBD1	TRBJ1-1	TRBV5-4	NA	CASTPPDRGKAFF	TGTGCCAGCACCCCACCGGACAGGGGGAAAGCTTTCTTT
TRBD2	TRBJ2-7	TRBV25-1	NA	CASSALTSGFEQYF	TGTGCCAGCAGTGCGCTGACTAGCGGGTTCGAGCAGTACTTC
NA	TRBJ2-1	TRBV5-4	NA	CASSLARRDFSNEQFF	TGTGCCAGCAGCTTGGCGCGGAGAGACTTCAGCAATGAGCAGTTCTTC
NA	TRBJ1-3	TRBV15	NA	CATSRAVLGASGNTIYF	TGTGCCACCAGCAGAGCCGTTCTGGGGGCCTCTGGAAACACCATATATTTT
TRBD2	TRBJ2-1	TRBV5-5	NA	CASSSGGREYNEQFF	TGTGCCAGCAGCTCTGGCGGGAGAGAGTACAATGAGCAGTTCTTC
TRBD2	TRBJ2-7	TRBV9	NA	CASSVAPSGRESSYEQYF	TGTGCCAGCAGCGTAGCCCCTAGCGGGAGGGAATCCTCCTACGAGCAGTACTTC
NA	TRBJ1-2	TRBV9	few	CASSVDNRGGYTF	TGTGCCAGCAGCGTAGACAATCGTGGGGGCTACACCTTC
TRBD1	TRBJ1-2	TRBV18	NA	CASSPKDRWNYGYTF	TGTGCCAGCTCACCAAAGGACAGGTGGAATTATGGCTACACCTTC
NA	TRBJ2-1	TRBV27	NA	CASSILTGEQFF	TGTGCCAGCAGTATCCTAACGGGTGAGCAGTTCTTC
TRBD2	TRBJ2-7	TRBV19	NA	CASSTLAGGRYEQYF	TGTGCCAGTAGTACTCTAGCGGGAGGGCGATACGAGCAGTACTTC
NA	TRBJ1-1	TRBV18	NA	CASSPPWGTEAFF	TGTGCCAGCTCACCACCGTGGGGCACTGAAGCTTTCTTT
TRBD1	TRBJ2-7	TRBV5-4	once	CASSFVDRASYEQYF	TGTGCCAGCAGCTTTGTGGACAGGGCCTCCTACGAGCAGTACTTC
NA	TRBJ2-1	TRBV15	NA	CATSRDRGEQFF	TGTGCCACCAGCAGAGATCGGGGGGAGCAGTTCTTC
TRBD2	TRBJ2-3	TRBV10-3	NA	CAIGDRLAGLTDTQYF	TGTGCCATCGGGGACCGACTAGCGGGCCTCACAGATACGCAGTATTTT
NA	TRBJ2-1	TRBV27	NA	CASRDSASYNEQFF	TGTGCCAGCAGGGACTCCGCTTCCTACAATGAGCAGTTCTTC
NA	TRBJ2-1	TRBV7-7	NA	CASSLSRNNEQFF	TGTGCTAGCAGCTTATCTCGGAACAATGAGCAGTTCTTC
NA	TRBJ2-3	TRBV7-6	NA	CASSLRAHGGASTDTQYF	TGTGCCAGCAGCTTAAGAGCTCACGGGGGCGCGAGCACAGATACGCAGTATTTT
TRBD2	TRBJ2-3	TRBV5-4	NA	CASSLDPSGSDTQYF	TGTGCCAGCAGCCTAGACCCTAGCGGGAGTGATACGCAGTATTTT
TRBD1	TRBJ2-1	TRBV28	NA	CASQGAVYNEQFF	TGTGCCTCCCAGGGGGCGGTGTACAATGAGCAGTTCTTC
NA	TRBJ1-3	TRBV9	once	CASSSRGRLEGNTIYF	TGTGCCAGCAGCTCCCGAGGCAGGCTGGAAGGAAACACCATATATTTT
TRBD1	TRBJ1-2	TRBV18	NA	CASSIPGQGNYGYTF	TGTGCCAGCTCAATTCCCGGACAGGGAAACTATGGCTACACCTTC
NA	TRBJ2-6	TRBV7-9	NA	CASSLGLAGANVLTF	TGTGCCAGCAGCTTAGGACTTGCGGGGGCCAACGTCCTGACTTTC
TRBD1	TRBJ2-2	TRBV7-3	NA	CASSPSGTVAGELFF	TGTGCCAGCAGCCCTTCCGGGACAGTGGCCGGGGAGCTGTTTTTT